The TCR beta chain under discussion was sequenced for a study of regulatory T cells in long-lasting Graves disease. V lost 2 bases and J 3 bases, leaving 8 bases between the germline ends. The length of the CDR3 is 13 residues. Germline CDR1 reads MNHNS; CDR2 reads SASEGT. On this clonotype: This sequence may be a read error, since a much larger clone differs from it by one base.

Time point given: newly diagnosed GD, antithyroid drugs for less than 3 months. Extracted PBMC RNA gave rise to the TCR library. Building the TCR beta libraries relied on iRepertoire HTBI primers, and CDR3 regions underwent Arm-PCR. TCRdb re-called the multiplex PCR reads with MiXCR, one entry per CDR3 protein. The sample lists around 320,000 distinct CDR3 sequences; approximately 16% were seen once. These data also featured in a second study, about T cells in Graves' hyperthyroidism and ophthalmopathy. From that second work: Lactation, pregnancy, other autoimmune disease or uncontrolled infection led to exclusion of patients.

Sample: peripheral blood mononuclear cells (PBMCs), taken at new diagnosis, from a patient treated with antithyroid drugs. The clonotype was recovered from a man aged 35-49 years with Graves disease. V is TRBV6-1 and J is TRBJ2-7; no clear D. CDR3 sequence: CASSEQDHYEQYF. CDR3 nucleotide sequence: TGTGCCAGCAGTGAACAGGACCACTACGAGCAGTACTTC.